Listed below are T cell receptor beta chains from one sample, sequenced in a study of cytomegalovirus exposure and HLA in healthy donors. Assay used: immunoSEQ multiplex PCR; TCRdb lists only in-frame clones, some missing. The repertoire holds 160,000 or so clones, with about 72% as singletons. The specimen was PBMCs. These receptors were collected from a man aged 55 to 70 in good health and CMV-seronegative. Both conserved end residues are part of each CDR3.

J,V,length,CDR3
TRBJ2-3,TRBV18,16,CASSPEGAYSTDTQYF
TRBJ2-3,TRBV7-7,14,CASSLAAGEYTQYF
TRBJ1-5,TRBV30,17,CAWSATRDSYSNQPQHF
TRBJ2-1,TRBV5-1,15,CASSSPDGGYNEQFF
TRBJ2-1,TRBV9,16,CASSRTSAGNYSEQFF
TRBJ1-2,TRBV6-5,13,CASRGQANYGYTF
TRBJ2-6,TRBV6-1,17,CASSGGQGRTGANVLTF
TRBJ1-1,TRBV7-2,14,CASSLDRVHTEAFF
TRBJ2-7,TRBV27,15,CASSIRGQAVYEQYF
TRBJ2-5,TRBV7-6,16,CASSLGASGGQETQYF
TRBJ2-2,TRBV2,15,CASRRAGGSPGELFF